This entry features one T cell receptor beta chain sequence. This sample stems from a study of blood T cell repertoires in COVID-19. Across the study: COVID-19 samples collected from the United States, Italy and Spain covered acute and convalescent phases. From T cells, B-cell-depleted T cells, or PBMCs came the material, which was cDNA or gDNA.

In the source study's methods: Amplifying reference gene primers gave estimates of nucleated cell counts. Repertoires were generated with immunoSEQ multiplex PCR, while TCRdb's copy carries only in-frame clones and drops some. V and J calls and clone size come straight from that table; D and trimming were deduced from the DNA. There are about 340,000 clones in the sample; 65% to 90% occur only once, and approximately 4.6% lies in the top ten. Each participant's cohort was designated according to participant-reported clinical history. Germline V gene sequence: CDR1 SGDLS, CDR2 YYNGEE. The CDR3 runs to 15 residues. V lost 5 bases and J lost 4; bases outside the gene matches: 7.

The rearrangement uses TRBV9 and TRBJ2-5; 11 bases are shared with TRBD2. The sequenced sample consisted of PBMCs or T cells enriched from blood (not recorded which). This TCR came from a woman aged 40 to 49 with acute COVID-19. Written as DNA, the CDR3 is TGTGCCAGCAGTGTCCAGACTAGCGGGACAGAGACCCAGTACTTC. It encodes CASSVQTSGTETQYF.